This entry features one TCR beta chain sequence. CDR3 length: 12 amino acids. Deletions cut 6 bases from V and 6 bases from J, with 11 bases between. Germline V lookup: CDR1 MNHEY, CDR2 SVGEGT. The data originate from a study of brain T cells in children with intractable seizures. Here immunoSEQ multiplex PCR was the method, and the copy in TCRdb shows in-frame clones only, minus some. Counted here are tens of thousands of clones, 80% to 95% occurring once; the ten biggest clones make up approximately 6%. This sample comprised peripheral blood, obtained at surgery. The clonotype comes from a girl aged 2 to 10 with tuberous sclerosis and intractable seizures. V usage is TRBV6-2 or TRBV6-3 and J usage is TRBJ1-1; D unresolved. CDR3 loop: CASSGGEPEAFF. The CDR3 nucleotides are TGTGCCAGCAGCGGCGGGGAACCTGAAGCTTTCTTT.